This T cell receptor (beta chain) was sequenced during a study of blood T cells in healthy people across ages. Study findings and constraints: In these data, TCR beta diversity tracked strongly with naive T cell percentage.

Trimming removed 5 bases from V and 3 bases from J, with 13 bases in between. This CDR3 region has 14 residues. In germline, CDR1 is SGHAT, CDR2 FQNNGV. Note on this clonotype: Its specificity is unknown.

Donors were systemically healthy Caucasian individuals from Russia aged roughly 6 to 100 years. Together with a sample-barcoded 5' primer, a J-beta primer mix was included in a second PCR lasting roughly 6 to 12 cycles. Each cDNA molecule received a tag from a template-switch adaptor that had 12 random nucleotides. TCRdb reanalysed the 5' RACE reads using MiXCR and keeps one entry per CDR3 protein. Of around 1.5 million distinct CDR3 sequences in the sample, roughly 45% were seen once. The chain recombines TRBV11-2 with TRBJ1-2; D is uncertain. Sequencing was performed on blood. The source of this sequence is a woman between 18 and 29 years old in good health. The CDR3 region is CASSRGLSDYGYTF. CDR3 nucleotide sequence: TGTGCCAGCAGCCGGGGTTTGAGTGACTATGGCTACACCTTC. Variable domain in full (rest from reference TRBV11-2 and TRBJ1-2): EAGVAQSPRYKIIEKRQSVAFWCNPISGHATLYWYQQILGQGPKLLIQFQNNGVVDDSQLPKDRFSAERLKGVDSTLKIQPAKLEDSAVYLCASSRGLSDYGYTFGSGTRLTVV.